This T cell receptor (beta chain) was documented in a study of shared clonotypes between healthy human individuals. Study findings and constraints: Clonotypes shared by all four donors outscored non-shared clonotypes in generation probability. Naive CD4 clonotypes overlapped across several donors at about 5%.

Concerning this clone itself: Its antigen is still unknown.

Germline V gene data show CDR1 as MDHEN and CDR2 as SYDVKM. V shed 1 base and J shed 3 bases, with 15 bases lying between them. This CDR3 has 16 amino acids. TCRdb keeps only in-frame clones here, not all; method: immunoSEQ multiplex PCR. Among roughly 2,300,000 clones listed, under 95% were seen once. The receptor comes from a man aged 18 to 30 in good health. Some clones in this sample may be carry-over from other donors' samples. This chain joins TRBV28 and TRBJ1-1, with D tentatively TRBD1 (6 bases). The sequenced material came from naive CD4+ T cells from PBMCs. As for subset: CD45RA+ positively selected. The DNA of the CDR3 is TGTGCCAGCAGTTTATCACGGGGGCGAAGGGACACTGAAGCTTTCTTT. Its translation: CASSLSRGRRDTEAFF.